This entry lists 19 T cell receptor beta chains sequenced from one sample in a study of technical replicates of blood from four donors. Data came from immunoSEQ multiplex PCR; TCRdb stores just in-frame clones and leaves some out. The sample lists more than 60,000 clones; around 95% were seen once. Sequenced sample: T cells isolated from PBMCs. The source is a human donor in good health.

This chain connects TRBV6-1 to TRBJ1-1; D is possibly TRBD1 (5 bases). Germline V gene data show CDR1 as MNHNS and CDR2 as SASEGT. V was shortened by 8 bases and J by 8 bases, with 15 bases between the two germline ends. The CDR3 covers 12 residues. The CDR3, as DNA: TGTGCCAGCTCGCCGGGCGGGGGAGAAGCTTTCTTT. Amino acids: CASSPGGGEAFF.

This chain links TRBV13 with TRBJ2-4, with 8 positions matching TRBD2. The germline CDR1 and CDR2 sequences are PRHDT and FYEKMQ (reference sequence). V gave up 4 bases and J gave up 6 bases; unmatched junction bases: 11. The CDR3 is 16 residues long. CDR3 region: CASSSHAGSGRNIQYF. The CDR3 DNA reads TGTGCCAGCAGCTCCCACGCTGGAAGCGGGAGAAACATTCAGTACTTC.

This chain joins TRBV11-1 and TRBJ2-5; 9 bases are shared with TRBD2. CDR3 length: 14 residues. The V gene's germline CDR1 is SGHAT and CDR2 FQDESV (reference sequence). Trimming at V came to 7 bases and at J to 5 bases, leaving 8 bases not matched to a gene. The CDR3 loop reads CASTPGLAGETQYF. The CDR3 coding sequence is TGTGCCAGCACCCCGGGACTAGCCGGCGAGACCCAGTACTTC.

V usage is TRBV5-1 and J usage is TRBJ2-7, with a possible D match to TRBD2 (5 bases). Per germline, CDR1 SGHRS and CDR2 YFSETQ. CDR3 length equals 13 residues. Between the trimmed V and J ends, which lost 4 bases and 4 bases, there was a span of 12 bases. DNA for the CDR3: TGCGCCAGCAGCGCCACACTAGGATACGAGCAGTACTTC. It is translated as CASSATLGYEQYF.

V is TRBV7-9 and J is TRBJ1-5; D is unclear. This CDR3 is built from 16 residues. Between the trimmed V and J ends, which lost 5 bases and 6 bases, there was a span of 20 bases. The germline gives CDR1 SEHNR, CDR2 FQNEAQ (reference sequence). DNA for the CDR3: TGTGCCAGCAGCCCCCTCGCCGGCGAGGCGGGTCAGCCCCAGCATTTT. Amino acid sequence: CASSPLAGEAGQPQHF. The variable domain in full, completed from reference TRBV7-9 and TRBJ1-5, reads DTGVSQNPRHKITKRGQNVTFRCDPISEHNRLYWYRQTLGQGPEFLTYFQNEAQLEKSRLLSDRFSAERPKGSFSTLEIQRTEQGDSAMYLCASSPLAGEAGQPQHFGDGTRLSIL.

The chain combines TRBV11-2 with TRBJ2-1, with 7 bases aligning to TRBD2. V was pared by 5 bases and J by 7 bases, with 14 bases of the junction left unmatched. Germline V CDR1 and CDR2: SGHAT, FQNNGV. The CDR3 spans 16 residues. The CDR3 sequence is CASSTFGEGLRNEQFF. The CDR3 nucleotides read TGTGCCAGCAGCACCTTCGGGGAGGGCTTAAGAAATGAGCAGTTCTTC.

This chain links TRBV6-5 with TRBJ1-2, with D perhaps matching TRBD1 (5 bases). This CDR3 contains 13 residues. With 2 bases removed from V and 3 bases from J, the gap between germline ends came to 7 bases. Per germline, CDR1 MNHEY and CDR2 SVGAGI. CDR3 bases: TGTGCCAGCAGTTACGACAGTTACTATGGCTACACCTTC. Protein product: CASSYDSYYGYTF.

The gene calls are TRBV7-8 and TRBJ1-1; 9 bases match TRBD1. The J segment lost 5 bases and the V segment lost 3 bases, leaving 13 bases of the junction unmatched. Germline loops: CDR1 SGHVS, CDR2 FQNEAQ. The CDR3 runs 17 residues. CDR3 loop: CASSFTDRGYPGTEAFF. CDR3 sequence (DNA): TGTGCCAGCAGCTTTACGGACAGGGGTTACCCCGGGACTGAAGCTTTCTTT.

The chain combines TRBV2 with TRBJ2-7; 11 bases agree with TRBD2. The CDR3 length is 14 residues. The trim removed 9 bases at V and 0 bases at J, leaving 4 bases unmatched. The germline V gene encodes CDR1 SNHLY and CDR2 FYNNEI. CDR3 sequence reads: CASCSGRGSYEQYF. CDR3 sequence (DNA): TGTGCCAGTTGTAGCGGGAGGGGCTCCTACGAGCAGTACTTC.

This clone showed up just once. The rearrangement links TRBV6-1 to TRBJ1-5; 7 bases fit TRBD1. The CDR3 runs 14 residues. In germline, CDR1 is MNHNS, CDR2 SASEGT. The ends lost 8 bases at V and 2 bases at J; junction bases unmatched: 6. The CDR3: CASVNRGGNQPQHF. DNA of the CDR3: TGTGCCAGCGTGAACAGGGGTGGCAATCAGCCCCAGCATTTT.

The CDR3 sequence is CASSLATVGETNYGYTF. The CDR3 nucleotides read TGCGCCAGCAGCTTGGCCACCGTCGGGGAAACTAACTATGGCTACACCTTC. The chain has TRBV5-1 and TRBJ1-2; D is ambiguous. This CDR3 is 17 amino acids long. V lost 0 bases, J lost 0 bases, and 15 bases lay in between. The V gene's germline CDR1 is SGHRS and CDR2 YFSETQ. Filled out from reference TRBV5-1 and TRBJ1-2, the complete variable domain reads KAGVTQTPRYLIKTRGQQVTLSCSPISGHRSVSWYQQTPGQGLQFLFEYFSETQRNKGNFPGRFSGRQFSNSRSEMNVSTLELGDSALYLCASSLATVGETNYGYTFGSGTRLTVV.

The chain joins TRBV15 to TRBJ2-7; TRBD1 aligns across 10 bases. V was clipped by 1 base and J by 4 bases; unmatched bases: 7. Germline assignment: CDR1 LNHNV and CDR2 YYDKDF (reference sequence). The CDR3 loop spans 16 amino acids. The CDR3 DNA is TGTGCCACCAGCAGAGCCGGGACAGGGGTTATGTACGAGCAGTACTTC. Translated: CATSRAGTGVMYEQYF.

This clone has just one count. This rearrangement joins TRBV29-1 to TRBJ2-1; 7 bases match TRBD2. Germline-derived CDR1 and CDR2 are SQVTM and ANQGSEA. V lost 5 bases and J lost 12; bases outside the gene matches: 10. The length of the CDR3 is 12 residues. The CDR3 sequence is CSVPLAWEGQFF. DNA of the CDR3: TGCAGCGTTCCTTTAGCCTGGGAGGGGCAGTTCTTC.

The chain is built from TRBV4-1 and TRBJ1-5, with 7 bases fitting TRBD1. The trim removed 3 bases at V and 6 bases at J, leaving 5 bases unmatched. Germline V gene lookup returns CDR1 MGHRA and CDR2 YSYEKL. This CDR3 is built from 14 residues. The chain's CDR3 is CASSQAGTVQPQHF. The CDR3, as DNA: TGCGCCAGCAGCCAGGCAGGGACAGTTCAGCCCCAGCATTTT.

The chain couples TRBV7-9 to TRBJ1-1; D not certain. This CDR3 comprises 12 residues. Germline CDR1 SEHNR, CDR2 FQNEAQ (reference sequence). Trimming removed 2 bases from V and 8 bases from J, with 9 bases in between. The CDR3 protein is CASSLNGVEAFF. CDR3 DNA sequence: TGTGCCAGCAGCTTAAACGGGGTGGAAGCTTTCTTT.

The rearrangement links TRBV29-1 to TRBJ1-1, with TRBD1 identical over 9 bases. Looked up from germline, CDR1 is SQVTM and CDR2 is ANQGSEA. Trimming removed 7 bases from V and 5 bases from J; junction bases left unmatched: 11. The length of the CDR3 is 14 residues. In DNA, the CDR3 is TGCAGCGAGTCACAGGGGGCCGGCGGAACTGAAGCTTTCTTT. It encodes CSESQGAGGTEAFF.

V gene TRBV28 combines with J gene TRBJ2-7; 12 bases fit TRBD2. Germline V CDR1 and CDR2: MDHEN, SYDVKM. This CDR3 is 15 amino acids long. With V trimmed by 6 bases and J by 2 bases, 5 bases remained unmatched. The CDR3 loop reads CASSLTSGGTYEQYF. The CDR3 nucleotides are TGTGCCAGCAGCCTAACTAGCGGGGGGACCTACGAGCAGTACTTC.

J is TRBJ1-1 and V is TRBV6-5; TRBD1 is a possible D gene (6 bases). CDR1 and CDR2 from the germline V gene are MNHEY and SVGAGI. Trimming cost V 3 bases and J 7 bases, with 15 bases left between them. The CDR3 is made up of 14 amino acids. The CDR3 is CASSYSEQGLEAFF. The CDR3 region has the DNA TGTGCCAGCAGTTATTCAGAACAGGGCCTTGAAGCTTTCTTT.

The chain carries TRBV10-3 and TRBJ1-5; weak D call: TRBD1 (6 bases). The CDR3 spans 15 residues. CDR1 and CDR2 (germline): ENHRY, SYGVKD. V gave up 0 bases and J gave up 7 bases, with 13 bases separating them. The CDR3 protein is CAISESRGGGQPQHF. The CDR3 region has the DNA TGTGCCATCAGTGAGTCGAGGGGGGGAGGACAGCCCCAGCATTTT.